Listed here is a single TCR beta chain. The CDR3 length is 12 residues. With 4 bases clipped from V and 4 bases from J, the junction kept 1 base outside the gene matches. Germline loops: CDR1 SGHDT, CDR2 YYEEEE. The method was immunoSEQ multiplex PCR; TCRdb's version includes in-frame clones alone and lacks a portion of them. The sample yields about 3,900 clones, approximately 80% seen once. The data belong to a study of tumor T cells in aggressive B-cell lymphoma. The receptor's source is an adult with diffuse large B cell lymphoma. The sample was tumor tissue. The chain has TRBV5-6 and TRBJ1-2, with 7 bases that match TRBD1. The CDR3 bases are TGTGCCAGCAGCGGGACAGTCTATGGCTACACCTTC. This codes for CASSGTVYGYTF. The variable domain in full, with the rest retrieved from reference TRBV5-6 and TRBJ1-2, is DAGVTQSPTHLIKTRGQQVTLRCSPKSGHDTVSWYQQALGQGPQFIFQYYEEEERQRGNFPDRFSGHQFPNYSSELNVNALLLGDSALYLCASSGTVYGYTFGSGTRLTVV.